The 18 T cell receptor beta chains presented below share a single source sample, sequenced in a study of cytomegalovirus exposure and HLA in healthy donors. With 60 Vbeta and 13 Jbeta primers, the PCR was carried out. Clones were read by immunoSEQ multiplex PCR, and TCRdb kept only the in-frame ones, dropping some. Counted here are 150,000 to 200,000 clones, roughly 85% occurring once; the ten biggest clones make up over 13%. The sequenced material came from PBMCs. The receptor source for this set is a middle-aged man in good health and CMV-seropositive.

The chain joins TRBV6-6 to TRBJ1-3, with D perhaps matching TRBD1 (5 bases). V lost 7 bases and J 1 base, leaving 14 bases between the germline ends. Germline-derived CDR1 and CDR2 are MNHNY and SVGAGI (reference sequence). The CDR3 sequence is 15 residues long. In DNA, the CDR3 is TGTGCCAGCACCATCGGACAACCGTCTGGAAACACCATATATTTT. Amino acid sequence: CASTIGQPSGNTIYF.

The rearrangement joins TRBV4-1 to TRBJ1-5; possible D gene TRBD1, 5 bases. V lost 0 bases to trimming and J lost 0 bases, with 12 bases between them. CDR3 size: 17 residues. In germline, CDR1 is MGHRA, CDR2 YSYEKL. The CDR3 DNA follows: TGCGCCAGCAGCCAAGATTGGGCGACAGTTAGCAATCAGCCCCAGCATTTT. It specifies CASSQDWATVSNQPQHF.

This sequence joins TRBV5-1 and TRBJ2-5; TRBD1 agrees at 7 bases. The V gene end was trimmed by 5 bases and the J gene end by 5 bases; junction bases not matched to a gene: 9. The CDR3 extends over 14 amino acids. Germline-derived CDR1 and CDR2 are SGHRS and YFSETQ. In DNA, the CDR3 is TGCGCCAGCAGTGCCACAGGGGTATGGGAGACCCAGTACTTC. This gives the protein CASSATGVWETQYF.

The chain has TRBV5-1 and TRBJ2-1, with D perhaps matching TRBD2 (6 bases). V shed 0 bases and J shed 5 bases, with 12 bases lying between them. Germline V gene sequence: CDR1 SGHRS, CDR2 YFSETQ. The CDR3 runs to 15 residues. CDR3 coding DNA: TGCGCCAGCAGCTTGGATCCCGGGAGAGACAATGAGCAGTTCTTC. Its protein is CASSLDPGRDNEQFF.

The chain is built from TRBV30 and TRBJ2-2, with D tentatively TRBD1 (6 bases). V was trimmed by 7 bases and J by 4 bases, leaving 16 bases between them. The germline V gene has CDR1 GTSNPN and CDR2 SVGIG (reference sequence). The CDR3 length is 14 residues. The CDR3 bases are TGTGCCTCCATCCTGACAGGTGGCACCGGGGAGCTGTTTTTT. Translated, it gives CASILTGGTGELFF.

This chain uses TRBV19 with TRBJ1-5, with D unclear. CDR1 is LNHDA, CDR2 SQIVND, per germline (reference sequence). Trimming shortened V by 5 bases and J by 6 bases, and 14 bases separated the two germline ends. The CDR3 sequence is 14 residues long. The DNA for the CDR3 is TGTGCCAGTAGTCGGTTTGAGAGGGTTCAGCCCCAGCATTTT. Translated, it gives CASSRFERVQPQHF.

The J gene is TRBJ1-2, the V gene TRBV19, with TRBD1 matching 9 bases. Germline V gene data show CDR1 as LNHDA and CDR2 as SQIVND (reference sequence). The CDR3 has 14 residues. After removal of 7 bases from V and 2 bases from J, the junction contained 5 bases not matched to a gene. CDR3 loop: CASTGDRVNYGYTF. The CDR3 region has the DNA TGTGCCAGTACGGGGGACAGGGTGAACTATGGCTACACCTTC.

The chain combines TRBV19 with TRBJ1-5; possibly TRBD1 for D (6 bases). The V and J ends lost 7 bases and 2 bases respectively, with 15 bases between them. CDR1 LNHDA and CDR2 SQIVND come from the germline V gene (reference sequence). This CDR3 has 15 amino acids. The DNA of the CDR3 is TGTGCCAGTACGTTACTTAACAGGGGCAATCAGCCCCAGCATTTT. It yields the protein CASTLLNRGNQPQHF.

The chain recombines TRBV11-3 with TRBJ2-7; possibly TRBD2 for D (6 bases). This CDR3 is built from 14 residues. Germline V CDR1 and CDR2: SGHNT, YENEEA. Trimming removed 1 base at V and 4 bases at J, with 11 bases between. The CDR3 is CASSLGGVGYEQYF. The CDR3 DNA follows: TGTGCCAGCAGCTTAGGCGGGGTAGGGTACGAGCAGTACTTC.

CDR3 protein: CASSILQNTEAFF. The CDR3 region has the DNA TGTGCCAGTAGTATATTACAAAACACTGAAGCTTTCTTT. The chain links TRBV19 to TRBJ1-1; D not resolved. Per the germline V gene, CDR1 is LNHDA and CDR2 is SQIVND (reference sequence). V was shortened by 2 bases and J by 2 bases, with 6 bases between the two germline ends. The CDR3 sequence is 13 residues long.

J is TRBJ1-6 and V is TRBV15; a weak D match, TRBD1 (6 bases). This CDR3 region has 14 residues. Germline-derived CDR1 and CDR2 are LNHNV and YYDKDF (reference sequence). V lost 0 bases and J 9 bases, leaving 9 bases between the germline ends. The CDR3: CATSREQGTSPLHF. The CDR3 DNA is TGTGCCACCAGCAGAGAACAGGGTACTTCACCCCTCCACTTT.

The rearrangement links TRBV25-1 to TRBJ1-2; 7 bases match TRBD1. The V gene end was trimmed by 6 bases and the J gene end by 4 bases; junction bases not matched to a gene: 5. Germline V lookup: CDR1 MGHDK, CDR2 SYGVNS. The length of the CDR3 is 13 residues. The CDR3 reads CASRDGTAYGYTF. The CDR3 nucleotides read TGTGCCAGCAGAGACGGGACAGCCTATGGCTACACCTTC.

This clone is a singleton in its sample. The chain links TRBV27 to TRBJ1-3; TRBD1 agrees at 7 bases. Per germline, CDR1 MNHEY and CDR2 SMNVEV (reference sequence). This CDR3 spans 18 amino acids. The J segment lost 0 bases and the V segment lost 0 bases, leaving 8 bases of the junction unmatched. The CDR3 region is CASSLSGDRILSGNTIYF. CDR3 sequence (DNA): TGTGCCAGCAGTTTATCGGGGGACAGAATACTCTCTGGAAACACCATATATTTT.

The chain has TRBV19 and TRBJ1-5; 7 bases line up with TRBD1. The CDR3 runs to 14 residues. From germline, CDR1 is LNHDA and CDR2 SQIVND (reference sequence). The V segment lost 1 base and the J segment 5 bases; nucleotides outside the gene matches: 2. CDR3: CASSIGQGHQPQHF. DNA of the CDR3: TGTGCCAGTAGTATAGGACAGGGACATCAGCCCCAGCATTTT.

The rearrangement uses TRBV9 and TRBJ2-6; weak D call: TRBD2 (5 bases). V was cut by 0 bases and J by 4 bases, with 8 bases left in between. CDR1 and CDR2 from the germline V gene are SGDLS and YYNGEE. CDR3 length: 15 amino acids. CDR3 in DNA: TGTGCCAGCAGCGTAGGAGGGTCCGGGGCCAACGTCCTGACTTTC. Its protein is CASSVGGSGANVLTF.

The CDR3 reads CASSLGGGPITTDTQYF. The DNA for the CDR3 is TGTGCCAGCAGCTTGGGCGGGGGACCTATCACCACAGATACGCAGTATTTT. The chain recombines TRBV5-5 with TRBJ2-3, with 7 bases matching TRBD2. This CDR3 region has 17 residues. After removal of 0 bases from V and 2 bases from J, the junction contained 9 bases not matched to a gene. Germline CDR1 and CDR2: SGHKS and YYEKEE (reference sequence).

This chain links TRBV15 with TRBJ1-2; perhaps TRBD1 as D (6 bases). Germline V lookup: CDR1 LNHNV, CDR2 YYDKDF (reference sequence). V lost 1 base and J lost 8, with 11 bases in between. The CDR3 spans 13 residues. CDR3 sequence: CATSRGAGEGYTF. The CDR3 DNA is TGTGCCACCAGCAGAGGAGCAGGGGAAGGCTACACCTTC.

This rearrangement joins TRBV10-3 to TRBJ1-2; TRBD1 matches at 10 bases. In germline, CDR1 is ENHRY, CDR2 SYGVKD. The junction had 6 bases not matched to a gene; V was cut back by 6 bases and J by 8 bases. The CDR3 totals 13 residues. The CDR3 is CAIRDDRGRGYTF. The CDR3 nucleotides read TGTGCCATCAGAGACGACAGGGGGCGCGGCTACACCTTC.